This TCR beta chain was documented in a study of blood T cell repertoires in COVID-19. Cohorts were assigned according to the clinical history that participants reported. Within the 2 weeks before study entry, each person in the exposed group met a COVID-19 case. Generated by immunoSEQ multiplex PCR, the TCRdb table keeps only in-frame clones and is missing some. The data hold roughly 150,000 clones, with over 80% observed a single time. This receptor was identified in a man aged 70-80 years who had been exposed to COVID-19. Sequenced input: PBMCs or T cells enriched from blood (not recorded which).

CDR3 residues: CASSPQQREGHEQYF. The CDR3 DNA sequence: TGTGCCAGCTCACCACAGCAGCGGGAAGGACACGAGCAGTACTTC. V gene TRBV18 combines with J gene TRBJ2-7, with 7 bases fitting TRBD2. The CDR3 extends over 15 amino acids. V was pared by 1 base and J by 5 bases, with 8 bases of the junction left unmatched. Germline lookup yields CDR1 KGHSH and CDR2 LQKENI.